This TCR beta chain was sequenced in a study of blood T cell repertoires in COVID-19 (TCRdb year 2020). Looking at the study overall: The collaborator samples originated in the United States, Italy and Spain and spanned the acute and convalescent phases of COVID-19. The prospective study material was composed of cDNA or gDNA derived from T cells, B-cell-depleted T cells, or PBMCs. The dataset comprised deeply sampled blood TCRbeta repertoires from subjects exposed to, actively infected with, or recovered from COVID-19. The repertoires were made available in a free public database intended to serve as a resource for research on the immune response to SARS-CoV-2. The samples were drawn from the first 160 participants of the ongoing ImmuneRACE study and from about 1,200 subjects provided by 6 global collaborators. A de-identified subject ID, COVID-19 status, age in years and sex were almost always included in the sample metadata. Where available, HLA class I and class II types were obtained from metadata supplied by the sample provider rather than from assay-based typing.

Summary of the overall study and its limitations: How much clinical and demographic metadata was included differed by source and by participant, and the metadata was provided uncurated.

On this clone: What this receptor recognizes is not known. No base-level quality is on record; no much larger clone is a single base apart.

The germline V gene specifies SNHLY as CDR1 and FYNNEI as CDR2. At the junction V is shortened by 7 bases and J by 6 bases, with 13 bases in between. The CDR3 runs 13 amino acids, cysteine and phenylalanine included. Of the read, only the CDR3 DNA is kept; its 39 bases are in frame from base 1. Collaborating institutions collected whole blood in K2EDTA tubes following their own protocols. For TCRbeta analysis, collaborators shipped samples in one of three forms: frozen whole blood, isolated PBMCs, or DNA extracted from either of those sample types. The immunoSEQ Assay, a bias-controlled multiplex PCR, was used to amplify TCRbeta CDR3 regions from genomic DNA. From the authors' description of their analysis: Nucleated cell counts per sample were estimated from amplification of reference gene primers within the assay. Sequence reads were collapsed and filtered to measure the absolute abundance of every unique TCRbeta CDR3 rearrangement. Productive Simpson clonality was computed per sample as the square root of Simpson's diversity index over productive rearrangements. In TCRdb, the immuneACCESS table is reduced to in-frame sequences with V and J assigned. These tables do not hold every clone; where another copy was compared, an unresolved V gene accounts for under half, and the others remain unexplained. That table supplies the V and J calls and clone size; D and trimming were determined from the DNA. The sample has roughly 72,000 clones on record, about 80% of them singletons. The ten largest clones represent around 13% of the sample.

Sample: peripheral blood. The chain was built from TRBV2 and TRBJ2-1, with the identity of the D gene unclear. The source is a woman older than 75 with acute or convalescent COVID-19. The CDR3 region reads CASMKRQSNEQFF. The DNA sequence is as follows: TGTGCCAGCATGAAGAGACAAAGCAATGAGCAGTTCTTC.